The 20 T cell receptor beta chains given below trace back to one sample, sequenced in a study of PD-1 blockade in classical Hodgkin lymphoma. Each patient relapsed following autologous stem cell transplantation, and prior brentuximab vedotin exposure differed. Repertoires were generated with immunoSEQ multiplex PCR, while TCRdb's copy carries only in-frame clones and drops some. The sample yields almost 100,000 clones, roughly 92% seen once. Sequencing used peripheral blood mononuclear cells (PBMCs), obtained at baseline. These receptors were collected from a human donor with classical Hodgkin lymphoma.

V gene TRBV7-8 combines with J gene TRBJ2-7; 8 bases match TRBD2. The germline V gene encodes CDR1 SGHVS and CDR2 FQNEAQ. The V segment lost 7 bases and the J segment 2 bases; nucleotides outside the gene matches: 10. The CDR3 contains 15 residues. Here the CDR3 DNA reads TGTGCCAGCACCGGGGGGGATAGCGGCACCTACGAGCAGTACTTC. Protein: CASTGGDSGTYEQYF. Variable domain in full (rest from reference TRBV7-8 and TRBJ2-7): GAGVSQSPRYKVAKRGQDVALRCDPISGHVSLFWYQQALGQGPEFLTYFQNEAQLDKSGLPSDRFFAERPEGSVSTLKIQRTQQEDSAVYLCASTGGDSGTYEQYFGPGTRLTVT.

This clone came up a few times. The V and J genes are TRBV6-1 and TRBJ2-1; D not resolved. The CDR3 loop spans 17 amino acids. Germline-derived CDR1 and CDR2 are MNHNS and SASEGT. Trimming left V 4 bases short and J 2 bases short, with 18 bases between. CDR3 nucleotide sequence: TGTGCCAGCAGTGCTCAGACCCCCGCAGAGCCCTACAATGAGCAGTTCTTC. Translation gives CASSAQTPAEPYNEQFF.

The rearrangement uses TRBV18 and TRBJ1-2; TRBD1 is a possible D gene (6 bases). The germline V gene encodes CDR1 KGHSH and CDR2 LQKENI. V lost 2 bases to trimming and J lost 1 base, with 14 bases between them. The CDR3 runs to 16 residues. CDR3 sequence reads: CASSPEGGAFNYGYTF. CDR3 in DNA: TGTGCCAGCTCACCAGAGGGGGGGGCCTTTAACTATGGCTACACCTTC.

This chain links TRBV5-1 with TRBJ2-2; D not resolved. The germline V gene has CDR1 SGHRS and CDR2 YFSETQ. This CDR3 has 14 residues. Trimming took 1 base from V and 6 from J, leaving 10 bases between them. CDR3 amino acids: CASSLMEFPGELFF. The CDR3 nucleotides read TGCGCCAGCAGCTTGATGGAGTTTCCCGGGGAGCTGTTTTTT.

CDR3 protein: CASSQDLQGIGEGVSPDTQYF. In DNA, the CDR3 is TGCGCCAGCAGCCAAGATCTCCAGGGTATAGGTGAGGGGGTTAGTCCAGATACGCAGTATTTT. The rearrangement joins TRBV4-1 to TRBJ2-3; D might be TRBD1 (6 bases). CDR3 size: 21 residues. Looked up from germline, CDR1 is MGHRA and CDR2 is YSYEKL. Trimming removed 0 bases from V and 4 bases from J, with 29 bases in between.

The V gene is TRBV18, the J gene TRBJ2-5; no clear D gene. Germline V gene lookup returns CDR1 KGHSH and CDR2 LQKENI. There are 11 residues in the CDR3. V was clipped by 1 base and J by 10 bases, with 7 bases between them. For the CDR3, the DNA is TGTGCCAGCTCACCACAAGATTTCCAGTACTTC. Protein sequence: CASSPQDFQYF.

The chain has TRBV14 and TRBJ2-7; D gene unclear. CDR3 length: 13 amino acids. In germline, CDR1 is SGHDN, CDR2 FVKESK. The V end lost 0 bases, the J end lost 4 bases, and 7 bases lay between the germline ends. The CDR3 loop is CASSQEDGYEQYF. As DNA, the CDR3 is TGTGCCAGCAGCCAAGAGGACGGTTACGAGCAGTACTTC.

The chain combines TRBV6-5 with TRBJ2-1; D gene unclear. V was shortened by 6 bases and J by 3 bases, with 6 bases between the two germline ends. This CDR3 contains 12 residues. CDR1 is MNHEY and CDR2 is SVGAGI in the germline V gene. The CDR3 coding sequence is TGTGCCAGCAGCCAAGACTACAATGAGCAGTTCTTC. This gives the protein CASSQDYNEQFF.

This clone appeared a few times. The V call is TRBV5-4, the J call TRBJ2-7; weak D call: TRBD1 (6 bases). The CDR3 runs 17 residues. Germline loops: CDR1 SGHNT, CDR2 YYREEE (reference sequence). Trimming cost V 1 base and J 0 bases, with 17 bases left between them. The CDR3: CASSLRPPGDPSYEQYF. The CDR3 nucleotides read TGTGCCAGCAGCTTGCGTCCTCCAGGGGACCCCTCCTACGAGCAGTACTTC.

The chain joins TRBV5-1 to TRBJ2-7; D call uncertain. The CDR3 extends over 14 amino acids. Trimming removed 4 bases from V and 4 bases from J, with 15 bases in between. In germline, CDR1 is SGHRS, CDR2 YFSETQ. The CDR3 protein is CASSKVASVYEQYF. CDR3 sequence (DNA): TGCGCCAGCAGCAAGGTCGCTTCAGTATACGAGCAGTACTTC.

The rearrangement uses TRBV2 and TRBJ2-3; D possibly corresponds to TRBD2 (5 bases). Germline V lookup: CDR1 SNHLY, CDR2 FYNNEI. The CDR3 runs to 13 residues. Trimming pared 3 bases from V and 5 bases from J, leaving 9 bases between. The CDR3 coding sequence is TGTGCCAGCAGTGACGGACTCCAAGATACGCAGTATTTT. It translates to CASSDGLQDTQYF.

This clone was detected only once. The chain combines TRBV18 with TRBJ2-7; D is undetermined. From germline, CDR1 is KGHSH and CDR2 LQKENI. The length of the CDR3 is 15 residues. Trimming shortened V by 5 bases and J by 6 bases, and 20 bases separated the two germline ends. The CDR3 coding sequence is TGTGCCAGCTCAGCCATAGAAGCTGAGCTAGGCGAGCAGTACTTC. Translated, it gives CASSAIEAELGEQYF.

The chain is built from TRBV29-1 and TRBJ1-3; 8 nucleotides match TRBD1. The germline V gene encodes CDR1 SQVTM and CDR2 ANQGSEA. The V gene end was trimmed by 6 bases and the J gene end by 4 bases; junction bases not matched to a gene: 8. The CDR3 contains 14 residues. The CDR3 DNA reads TGCAGCGTCTCCCAGGGGGCCGGGGGAAACACCATATATTTT. Translated, it gives CSVSQGAGGNTIYF.

The J gene is TRBJ1-5, the V gene TRBV5-1; a possible D gene is TRBD1 (5 bases). This CDR3 is 16 amino acids long. The V end was cut by 0 bases, the J end by 9 bases, with 19 bases between. Germline V gene sequence: CDR1 SGHRS, CDR2 YFSETQ. The CDR3 nucleotides read TGCGCCAGCAGCTTGGATGGCAGGGAAGATGGGAGGCCCCAGCATTTT. It is translated as CASSLDGREDGRPQHF. The entire variable domain, with the rest obtained from reference TRBV5-1 and TRBJ1-5, is as follows: KAGVTQTPRYLIKTRGQQVTLSCSPISGHRSVSWYQQTPGQGLQFLFEYFSETQRNKGNFPGRFSGRQFSNSRSEMNVSTLELGDSALYLCASSLDGREDGRPQHFGDGTRLSIL.

The gene calls are TRBV15 and TRBJ1-1; D not resolved. The V and J ends lost 0 bases and 7 bases respectively, with 15 bases between them. Germline values: CDR1 LNHNV, CDR2 YYDKDF (reference sequence). CDR3 length: 15 amino acids. The CDR3 here is CATSRDKVRIYEAFF. The CDR3 nucleotides read TGTGCCACCAGCAGAGATAAGGTGAGGATATATGAAGCTTTCTTT.

The rearrangement uses TRBV7-8 and TRBJ1-5; tentatively, D is TRBD1 (5 bases). CDR3 length: 15 amino acids. Trimming removed 5 bases at V and 9 bases at J, with 20 bases between. Per the germline V gene, CDR1 is SGHVS and CDR2 is FQNEAQ. The CDR3 region is CASSLGAGYNAPQHF. CDR3 DNA sequence: TGTGCCAGCAGCCTAGGGGCAGGATACAATGCGCCCCAGCATTTT.

The rearrangement uses TRBV7-8 and TRBJ2-4, with 9 positions matching TRBD2. Looked up from germline, CDR1 is SGHVS and CDR2 is FQNEAQ. The V segment lost 4 bases and the J segment 9 bases; nucleotides outside the gene matches: 7. CDR3 length: 14 residues. The CDR3 sequence: CASSSREGLAIQYF. Written as DNA, the CDR3 is TGTGCCAGCAGCTCGCGGGAGGGCCTGGCCATTCAGTACTTC.

The rearrangement joins TRBV10-3 to TRBJ2-7, with D uncertain. This CDR3 region has 12 residues. Trimming removed 5 bases from V and 1 base from J, with 6 bases in between. Germline V gene sequence: CDR1 ENHRY, CDR2 SYGVKD. This chain's CDR3 is CAISHESYEQYF. As DNA, the CDR3 is TGTGCCATCAGTCACGAATCCTACGAGCAGTACTTC.

The chain combines TRBV27 with TRBJ2-1, with TRBD2 matching 9 bases. The CDR3 consists of 15 residues. J gave up 4 bases and V 2 bases, and 3 bases lay outside the gene matches. Germline-derived CDR1 and CDR2 are MNHEY and SMNVEV (reference sequence). The CDR3 region has the DNA TGTGCCAGCAGTTTAGCGGGAGGGCCTTACAATGAGCAGTTCTTC. As protein: CASSLAGGPYNEQFF.

On this clone: In the same sample, other DNA sequences code for this CDR3. The rearrangement links TRBV5-1 to TRBJ1-2, with 7 bases matching TRBD1. V dropped 2 bases and J dropped 3; count of bases not matched to a gene: 1. CDR1 SGHRS and CDR2 YFSETQ come from the germline V gene. The CDR3 is 13 residues long. The CDR3, as DNA: TGCGCCAGCAGCTTCGACAGGGACTATGGCTACACCTTC. It is translated as CASSFDRDYGYTF.